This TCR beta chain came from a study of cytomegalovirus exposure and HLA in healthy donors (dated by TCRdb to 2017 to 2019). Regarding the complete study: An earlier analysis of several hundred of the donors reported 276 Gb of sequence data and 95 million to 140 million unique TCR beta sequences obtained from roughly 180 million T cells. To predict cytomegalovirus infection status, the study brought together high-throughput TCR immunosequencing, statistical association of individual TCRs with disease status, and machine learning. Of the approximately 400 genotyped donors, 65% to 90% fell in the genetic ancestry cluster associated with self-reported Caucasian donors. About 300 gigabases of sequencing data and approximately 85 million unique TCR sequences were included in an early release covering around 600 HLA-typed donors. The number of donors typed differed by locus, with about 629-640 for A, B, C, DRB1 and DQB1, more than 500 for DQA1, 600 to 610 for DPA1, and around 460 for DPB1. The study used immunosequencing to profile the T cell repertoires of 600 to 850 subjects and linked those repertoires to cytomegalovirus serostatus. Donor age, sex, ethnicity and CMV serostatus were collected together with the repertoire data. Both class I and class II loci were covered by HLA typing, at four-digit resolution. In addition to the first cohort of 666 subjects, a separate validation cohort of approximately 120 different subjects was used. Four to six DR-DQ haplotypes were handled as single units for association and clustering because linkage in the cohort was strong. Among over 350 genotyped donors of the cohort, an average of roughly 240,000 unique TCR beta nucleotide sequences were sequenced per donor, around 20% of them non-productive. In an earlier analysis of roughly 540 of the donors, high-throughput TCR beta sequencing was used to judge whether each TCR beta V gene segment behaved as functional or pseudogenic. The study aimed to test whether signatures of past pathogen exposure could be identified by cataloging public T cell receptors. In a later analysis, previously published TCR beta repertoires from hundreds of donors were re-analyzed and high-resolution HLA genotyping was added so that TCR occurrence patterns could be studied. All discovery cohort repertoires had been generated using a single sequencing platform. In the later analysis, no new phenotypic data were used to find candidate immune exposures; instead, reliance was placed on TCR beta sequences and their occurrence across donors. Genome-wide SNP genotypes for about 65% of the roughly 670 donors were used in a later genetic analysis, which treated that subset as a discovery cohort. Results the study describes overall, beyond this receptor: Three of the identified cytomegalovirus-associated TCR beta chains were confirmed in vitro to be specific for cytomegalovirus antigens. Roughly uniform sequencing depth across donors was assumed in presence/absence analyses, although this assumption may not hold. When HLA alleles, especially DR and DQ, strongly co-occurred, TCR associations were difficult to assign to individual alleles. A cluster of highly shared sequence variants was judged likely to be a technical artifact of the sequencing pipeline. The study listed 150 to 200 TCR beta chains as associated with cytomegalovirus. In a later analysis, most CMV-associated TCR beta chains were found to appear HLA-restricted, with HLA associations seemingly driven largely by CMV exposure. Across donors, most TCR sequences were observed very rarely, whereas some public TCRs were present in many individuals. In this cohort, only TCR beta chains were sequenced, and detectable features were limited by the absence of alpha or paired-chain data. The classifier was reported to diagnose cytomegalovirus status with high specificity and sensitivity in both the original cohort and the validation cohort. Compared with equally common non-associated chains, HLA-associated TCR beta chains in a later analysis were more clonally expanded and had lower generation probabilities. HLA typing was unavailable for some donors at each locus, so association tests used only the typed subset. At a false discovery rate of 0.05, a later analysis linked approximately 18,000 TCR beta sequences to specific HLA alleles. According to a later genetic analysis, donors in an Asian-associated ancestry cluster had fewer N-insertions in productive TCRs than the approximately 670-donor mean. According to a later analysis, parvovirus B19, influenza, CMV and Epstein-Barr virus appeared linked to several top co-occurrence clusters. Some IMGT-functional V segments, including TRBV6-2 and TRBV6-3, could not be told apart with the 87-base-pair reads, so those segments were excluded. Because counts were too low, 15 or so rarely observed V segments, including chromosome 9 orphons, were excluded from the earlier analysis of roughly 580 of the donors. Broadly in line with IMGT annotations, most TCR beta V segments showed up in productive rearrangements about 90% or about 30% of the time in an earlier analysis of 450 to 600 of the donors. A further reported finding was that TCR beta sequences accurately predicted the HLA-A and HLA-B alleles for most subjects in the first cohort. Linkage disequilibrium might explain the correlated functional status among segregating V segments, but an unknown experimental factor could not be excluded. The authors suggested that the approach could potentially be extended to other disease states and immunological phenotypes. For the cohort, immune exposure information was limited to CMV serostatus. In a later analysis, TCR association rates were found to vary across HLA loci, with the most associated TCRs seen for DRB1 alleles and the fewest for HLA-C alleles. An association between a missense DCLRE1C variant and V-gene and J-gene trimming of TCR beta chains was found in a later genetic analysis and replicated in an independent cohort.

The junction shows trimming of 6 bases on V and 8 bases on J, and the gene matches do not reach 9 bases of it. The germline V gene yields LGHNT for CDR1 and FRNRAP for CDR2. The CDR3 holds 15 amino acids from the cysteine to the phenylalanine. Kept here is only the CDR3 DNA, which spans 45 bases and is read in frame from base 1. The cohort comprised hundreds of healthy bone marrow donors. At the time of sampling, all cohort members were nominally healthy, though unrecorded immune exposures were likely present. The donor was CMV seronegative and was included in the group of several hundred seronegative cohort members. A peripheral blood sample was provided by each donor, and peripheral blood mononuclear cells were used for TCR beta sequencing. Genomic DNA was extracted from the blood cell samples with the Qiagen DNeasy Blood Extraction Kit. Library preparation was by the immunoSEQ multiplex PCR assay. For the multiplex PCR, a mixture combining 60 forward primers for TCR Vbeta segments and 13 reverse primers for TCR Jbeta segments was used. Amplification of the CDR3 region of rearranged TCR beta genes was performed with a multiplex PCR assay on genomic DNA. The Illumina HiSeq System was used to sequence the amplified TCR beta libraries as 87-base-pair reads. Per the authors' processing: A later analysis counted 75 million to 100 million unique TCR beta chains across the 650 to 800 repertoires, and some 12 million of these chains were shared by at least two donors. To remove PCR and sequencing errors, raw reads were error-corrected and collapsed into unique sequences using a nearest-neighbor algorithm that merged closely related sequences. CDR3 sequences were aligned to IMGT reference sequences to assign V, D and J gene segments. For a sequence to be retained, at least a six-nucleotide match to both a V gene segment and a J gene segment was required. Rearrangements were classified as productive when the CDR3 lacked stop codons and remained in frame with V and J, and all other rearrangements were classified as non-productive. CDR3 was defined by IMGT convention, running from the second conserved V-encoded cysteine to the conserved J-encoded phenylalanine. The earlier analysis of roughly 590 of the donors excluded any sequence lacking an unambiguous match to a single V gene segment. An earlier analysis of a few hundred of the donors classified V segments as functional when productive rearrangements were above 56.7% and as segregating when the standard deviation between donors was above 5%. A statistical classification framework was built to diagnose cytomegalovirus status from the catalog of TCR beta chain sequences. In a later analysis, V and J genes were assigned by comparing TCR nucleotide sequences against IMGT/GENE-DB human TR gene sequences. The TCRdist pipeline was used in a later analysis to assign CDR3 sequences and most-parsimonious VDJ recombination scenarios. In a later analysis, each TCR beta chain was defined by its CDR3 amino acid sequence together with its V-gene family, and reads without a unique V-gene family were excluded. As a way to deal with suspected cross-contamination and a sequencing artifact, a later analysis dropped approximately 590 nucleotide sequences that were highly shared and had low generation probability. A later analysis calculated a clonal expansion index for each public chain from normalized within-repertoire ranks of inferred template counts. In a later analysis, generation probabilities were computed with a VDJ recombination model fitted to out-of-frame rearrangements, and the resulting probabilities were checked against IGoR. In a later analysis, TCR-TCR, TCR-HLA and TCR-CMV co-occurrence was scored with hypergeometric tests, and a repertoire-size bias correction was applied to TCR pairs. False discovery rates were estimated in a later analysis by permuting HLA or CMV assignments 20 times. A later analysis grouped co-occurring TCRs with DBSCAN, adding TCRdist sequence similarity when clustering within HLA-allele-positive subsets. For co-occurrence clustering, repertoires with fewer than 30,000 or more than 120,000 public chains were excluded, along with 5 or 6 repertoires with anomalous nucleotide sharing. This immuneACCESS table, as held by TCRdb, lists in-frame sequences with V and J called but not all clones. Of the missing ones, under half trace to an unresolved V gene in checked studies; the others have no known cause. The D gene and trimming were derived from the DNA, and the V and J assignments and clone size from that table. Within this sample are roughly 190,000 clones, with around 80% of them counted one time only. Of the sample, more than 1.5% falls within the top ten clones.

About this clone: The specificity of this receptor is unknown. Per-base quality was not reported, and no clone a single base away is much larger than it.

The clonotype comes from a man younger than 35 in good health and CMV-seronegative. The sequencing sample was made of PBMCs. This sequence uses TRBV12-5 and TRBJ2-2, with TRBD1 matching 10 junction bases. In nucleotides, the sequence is TGTGCTAGTGGAACCGGGACAGGGGCCTCAGGGGAGCTGTTTTTT. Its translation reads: CASGTGTGASGELFF.